In this sample, the clone carrying this T cell receptor beta chain turned up a few times. The data were obtained in a study of T cell responses to AZD1222 COVID-19 vaccine. V was pared by 8 bases and J by 4 bases, with 20 bases between. The CDR3 covers 15 residues. From germline, CDR1 is LNHDA and CDR2 SQIVND (reference sequence). TCRdb keeps only in-frame clones here, not all; method: immunoSEQ multiplex PCR. The sample includes 160,000 or so clones, 75% to 90% of them seen just once. The source of this sequence is an adult who had recovered from COVID-19. The source material was peripheral blood, sampled after recovery from COVID-19. The chain recombines TRBV19 with TRBJ1-1, with D tentatively TRBD1 (6 bases). The CDR3 bases are TGTGCCAGTCACTACAGGGACCTTCGCGCCACTGAAGCTTTCTTT. Amino acid sequence: CASHYRDLRATEAFF.